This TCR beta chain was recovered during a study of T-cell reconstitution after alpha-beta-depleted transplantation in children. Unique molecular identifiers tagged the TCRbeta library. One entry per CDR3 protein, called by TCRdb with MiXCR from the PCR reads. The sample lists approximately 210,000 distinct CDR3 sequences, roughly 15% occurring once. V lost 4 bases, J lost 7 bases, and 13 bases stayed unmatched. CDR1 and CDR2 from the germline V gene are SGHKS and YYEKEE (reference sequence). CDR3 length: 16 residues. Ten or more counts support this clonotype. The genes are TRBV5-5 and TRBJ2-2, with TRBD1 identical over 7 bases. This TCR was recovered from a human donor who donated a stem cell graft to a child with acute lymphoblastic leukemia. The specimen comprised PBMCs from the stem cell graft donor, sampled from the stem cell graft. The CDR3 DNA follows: TGTGCCAGCAGCCCGATGGCGACAGGGTATAGCGGGGAGCTGTTTTTT. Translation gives CASSPMATGYSGELFF.